This T cell receptor beta chain was obtained from a study of T cell repertoires in cytomegalovirus infection. About the study: Carrying CMV and the relevant HLA type showed in public TCR beta signatures. General study points: Within the response measured ex vivo, HLA-C-restricted CMV-specific TCR beta clonotypes were dominant.

TCRdb re-called the reads with MiXCR, one entry per CDR3 protein. Seen here are 750,000 to 950,000 distinct CDR3 sequences, 25% to 30% observed once, and the top ten hold roughly 13%. Ten or more counts support this clonotype. Its antigen is as yet unknown. Trimming cost V 5 bases and J 3 bases, with 17 bases left between them. The CDR3 is 16 residues long. The sequence was collected from a human donor in good health (CMV status not recorded). Some clones in this sample may be carry-over from other donors' samples. The chain employs TRBV12-3 or TRBV12-4 and TRBJ1-5, with D possibly TRBD1 on 6 matching bases. This specimen consisted of cultured CD8+ T cells from PBMCs, obtained from culture after CMV antigen stimulation. The CDR3 nucleotides read TGTGCCAGCAGTAGATTCAGGACAGAGGACAATCAGCCCCAGCATTTT. Translated, it gives CASSRFRTEDNQPQHF.